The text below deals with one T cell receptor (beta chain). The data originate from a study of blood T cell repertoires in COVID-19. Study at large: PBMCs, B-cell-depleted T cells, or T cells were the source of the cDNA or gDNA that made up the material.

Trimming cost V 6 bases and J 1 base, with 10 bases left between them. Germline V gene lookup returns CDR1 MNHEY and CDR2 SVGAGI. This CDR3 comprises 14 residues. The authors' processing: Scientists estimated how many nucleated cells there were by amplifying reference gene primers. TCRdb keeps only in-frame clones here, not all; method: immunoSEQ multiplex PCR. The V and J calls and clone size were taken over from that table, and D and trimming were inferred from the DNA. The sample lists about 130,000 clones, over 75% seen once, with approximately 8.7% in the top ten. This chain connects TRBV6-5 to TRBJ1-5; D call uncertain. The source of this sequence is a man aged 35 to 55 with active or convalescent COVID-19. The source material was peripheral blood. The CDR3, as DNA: TGTGCCAGCAGGAGCGGGGAAAGCAATCAGCCCCAGCATTTT. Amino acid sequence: CASRSGESNQPQHF.